Below are 4 T cell receptor beta chains sequenced from a single sample in a study of blood T cell repertoires in COVID-19. Libraries were prepared by immunoSEQ multiplex PCR; TCRdb keeps only in-frame clonotypes and omits some of them. The profile covers about 190,000 clones, with about 81% appearing a single time and approximately 8% taken by the ten largest. The sequencing input was peripheral blood. The receptors stem from a woman aged 60 to 75 with COVID-19, enrolled during active disease.

The chain is built from TRBV2 and TRBJ2-7, with TRBD2 identical over 8 bases. There are 12 residues in the CDR3. V was pared by 4 bases and J by 12 bases, with 8 bases of the junction left unmatched. Germline V gene lookup returns CDR1 SNHLY and CDR2 FYNNEI. CDR3 in DNA: TGTGCCAGCAGTGGGGGACTAGGTAGCGTGTACTTC. Translated: CASSGGLGSVYF. The full variable domain, rest sourced from reference TRBV2 and TRBJ2-7, is EPEVTQTPSHQVTQMGQEVILRCVPISNHLYFYWYRQILGQKVEFLVSFYNNEISEKSEIFDDQFSVERPDGSNFTLKIRSTKLEDSAMYFCASSGGLGSVYFGPGTRLTVT.

The rearrangement joins TRBV7-3 to TRBJ2-1; 9 nucleotides agree with TRBD2. Germline CDR1 SGHTA, CDR2 FQGTGA. With V trimmed by 2 bases and J by 4 bases, 6 bases remained unmatched. This CDR3 is built from 16 residues. The CDR3 bases are TGTGCCAGCAGCTTAGAGTCGGCGGGAGGGTACAATGAGCAGTTCTTC. Translated: CASSLESAGGYNEQFF.

Comment on this clone: Other DNA sequences from this sample encode an identical CDR3 as well. The chain carries TRBV20-1 and TRBJ2-5, with TRBD2 matching over 7 bases. Germline V CDR1 and CDR2: DFQATT, SNEGSKA (reference sequence). The CDR3 totals 13 residues. Unmatched junction bases numbered 6, after V lost 3 bases and J lost 5 bases. As DNA, the CDR3 is TGCAGTGCTAGTGGGGCGGGGGTCGAGACCCAGTACTTC. Protein: CSASGAGVETQYF.

Here the CDR3 DNA reads TGTGCCACCAGCTACCGCGGGGGGGCCGATGAGCAGTTCTTC. Translation gives CATSYRGGADEQFF. The chain links TRBV15 to TRBJ2-1; 9 bases align to TRBD2. V was pared by 5 bases and J by 8 bases, with 7 bases of the junction left unmatched. This CDR3 is 14 amino acids long. CDR1 LNHNV and CDR2 YYDKDF come from the germline V gene (reference sequence).